The following is a T cell receptor (beta chain) sequence with its context. Germline trimming cut 4 bases from V and 10 bases from J; bases unmatched to any gene: 9. This CDR3 has 16 residues. Germline V gene sequence: CDR1 SEHNR, CDR2 FQNEAQ (reference sequence). This entry belongs to a study of blood T cell repertoires in COVID-19. Across the study: Material from acute and convalescent COVID-19 was sourced from the United States, Italy and Spain.

The repertoire was sequenced with immunoSEQ multiplex PCR; TCRdb's copy has only in-frame clones and lacks some. Of some 110,000 clones detected, roughly 90% appear once; the ten largest clones hold 6%. V usage is TRBV7-9 and J usage is TRBJ2-1; the match to TRBD2 covers 14 bases. This receptor was taken from a human donor in a cohort sampled during active COVID-19. Input material: peripheral blood. Written as DNA, the CDR3 is TGTGCCAGCAGCTCGGGACTAGCGGGAGCACGCACCGAGCAGTTCTTC. The encoded protein is CASSSGLAGARTEQFF.